Sequencing of this TCR beta chain was carried out in a study of cytomegalovirus exposure and HLA in healthy donors. As for the study in general: Previous work identified 117 million unique TCR beta sequences from about 179 million T cells. Early on, a data release was issued that held some 85 million unique TCRs from HLA-typed donors. Broader study findings: Among donors in an Asian-associated ancestry cluster, a later analysis reportedly found fewer N-insertions than the roughly 730-donor mean. V- and J-gene trimming of TCR beta was linked (in a later analysis) to a missense DCLRE1C variant.

With 60 Vbeta and 13 Jbeta primers, the PCR was carried out. The data were produced by immunoSEQ multiplex PCR, yet TCRdb's version contains in-frame clones alone and is incomplete. This sample carries some 140,000 clones, more than 70% of them seen once, and the ten largest clones take about 3.4%. The CDR3 runs 15 residues. V dropped 4 bases and J dropped 5; count of bases not matched to a gene: 10. Per germline, CDR1 LGHNA and CDR2 YSLEER. As regards this clone: What it recognizes is unknown.

This clonotype was sampled from a man between 35 and 55 years old in good health and CMV-seronegative. The rearrangement joins TRBV4-3 to TRBJ2-5; 7 positions agree with TRBD1. Sample: PBMCs. DNA of the CDR3: TGCGCCAGCAGCCTGCCTTCCCGGGACAGTGAGACCCAGTACTTC. This encodes CASSLPSRDSETQYF.